The following is a TCR beta chain sequence with its context. Its recognized antigen is unknown. No clone much larger than this one lies a single base away; base qualities are absent. The CDR3, cysteine through phenylalanine, is 14 amino acids long. The entry retains the CDR3 DNA only, 42 bases that are in frame from base 1. In the germline V gene, CDR1 corresponds to SGHAT and CDR2 to FQNNGV. The donors were 40 or so Caucasian individuals from Russia, aged roughly 6 to 90 years, who were systemically healthy. Each donor gave 8 to 10 milliliters of peripheral blood, collected into EDTA-treated Vacutainer tubes. PBMCs were isolated by Ficoll-Paque density-gradient centrifugation, with at least 6.5 million obtained per sample. Trizol reagent was used to extract total RNA from PBMCs, with at least 5.5 micrograms per sample. Naive CD45RAhigh/CD27high T cell percentages were measured by flow cytometry on a PBMC aliquot from every donor.

The data are from a study of blood T cells in healthy people across ages (dated by TCRdb to 2014 to 2015). Regarding the study in general: Template switching captured roughly one uniquely barcoded TCR beta cDNA molecule per two T cells in model experiments. Age-related changes in TCR beta repertoire diversity were measured in the study by deep sequencing normalized with unique cDNA molecular identifiers. The donors were split into four age groups: young (average around 17 years), middle-aged (roughly 40), aged (approximately 60) and long-lived (roughly 77). To avoid experimental bias, donors of different ages were randomly spread across the sequencing lanes. Two additional independent replicas of 1 million unique cDNA reads from the same blood draw were analyzed for two donors (one aged 18 to 30 and one aged 80 or older). Results the study describes overall, beyond this receptor: Observed TCR beta diversity per million T cells fell roughly linearly with age, and a significant reduction was already apparent by age about 36. Estimates of total diversity based on one million sequenced T cells were considered lower bounds and underestimates. Because profiling used bulk unsorted PBMCs, naive and antigen-experienced compartments could not be compared conclusively. Donor CMV infection status was unknown, potentially confounding age-related changes in expanded clonotypes. Compared with the aged group, the long-lived group had more naive CD4+ T cells, fewer expanded clones and increased TCR diversity, suggesting age selection. There was a strong correlation between observed TCR beta diversity and the percentage of naive T cells measured by flow cytometry.

Library creation used 5' RACE. Sequencing relied on an Illumina HiSeq 2500. A second about 7 to 12 cycle PCR used a sample-barcoded 5' primer and a J-beta primer mix. A unique molecular identifier was introduced onto each TCR beta cDNA molecule by a template-switch 5' adaptor carrying 12 random nucleotides. At least 2.5 million CDR3-containing paired-end reads were obtained from each sample. First-strand cDNA was synthesized from all RNA with the Mint cDNA synthesis kit, primed by a TRBC-specific oligonucleotide. Following uracil-DNA glycosylase treatment, a first 18-cycle PCR with universal primers M1SS and BC2_uni_R was performed on all cDNA. The authors' analysis ran thus. Each sample was normalized by randomly selecting 1 million high-quality reads, each carrying a distinct molecular identifier. Reads sharing molecular identifiers were discarded rather than binned into consensus sequences. MiTCR, run with a Q25 quality threshold and the strictest error-elimination algorithm, handled CDR3 identification, clonotype clustering and error correction. A nonparametric unseen species model using Euler transformation provided a lower-bound estimate of total TCR beta diversity. Starting from the raw public reads, TCRdb applied fastp trimming at Q25, assembled clones with MiXCR and retained in-frame beta chains. Every entry covers one CDR3 protein and lists the most common genes and DNA from its rows. The V and J calls, along with clone size, are taken from TCRdb and not from the paper's own processing. Within this sample are 850,000 to 1,100,000 distinct CDR3 sequences, with 35% to 45% of them counted one time only. The ten largest clones capture roughly 13% of the sample.

The sequence was collected from a man between 18 and 29 years old in good health. The sequencing input was blood. The V and J genes are TRBV11-2 and TRBJ2-7, with the D gene uncertain. The end of the DNA is better explained by TRBJ2-5, so the J call may be wrong. This receptor has the CDR3 CASSSSDVSETQYF. The bases read TGTGCCAGCAGCTCGTCGGACGTATCCGAGACCCAGTACTTC.